What follows are 16 T cell receptor beta chains derived from one specimen sequenced in a study of blood T cell repertoires in COVID-19. Clones were read by immunoSEQ multiplex PCR, and TCRdb kept only the in-frame ones, dropping some. Of about 140,000 clones in the sample, about 87% were seen once. The specimen sequenced was peripheral blood. These receptors all come from a man in his fifties or sixties with active COVID-19.

The CDR3 region has the DNA TGTGCCAGTAGTATCACAGGGGGCCCGACCTACGAGCAGTACTTC. Its protein is CASSITGGPTYEQYF. This chain links TRBV19 with TRBJ2-7, with TRBD1 identical over 9 bases. The junction had 5 bases not matched to a gene; V was cut back by 3 bases and J by 2 bases. Germline CDR1 is LNHDA and CDR2 is SQIVND (reference sequence). CDR3 length: 15 residues.

The rearrangement uses TRBV18 and TRBJ1-5; 7 bases map to TRBD1. V shed 4 bases and J 11 bases; nucleotides not matched to a gene: 8. The CDR3 contains 13 residues. Germline CDR1 and CDR2: KGHSH and LQKENI. The CDR3 sequence: CASSQSWTGTQHF. As DNA, the CDR3 is TGTGCCAGCTCACAGAGTTGGACAGGCACCCAGCATTTT.

The V call is TRBV11-2, the J call TRBJ1-5, with D uncertain. Germline lookup yields CDR1 SGHAT and CDR2 FQNNGV. The CDR3 has 15 residues. V was trimmed by 5 bases and J by 5 bases, leaving 16 bases between them. The CDR3 sequence: CASSTDSGAYQPQHF. CDR3 nucleotides: TGTGCCAGCAGCACCGACTCCGGAGCATATCAGCCCCAGCATTTT.

The rearrangement uses TRBV3-1 (or the pseudogene TRBV3-2) and TRBJ1-3; TRBD1 matches 9 bases. The CDR3 is 15 residues long. The V gene's germline CDR1 is LGHDT and CDR2 YNNKEL (reference sequence). The V and J ends lost 5 bases and 4 bases, in that order; junction bases with no gene match: 6. CDR3 DNA: TGTGCCAGCAGCTCCTGGGACAGGGCAGGAAACACCATATATTTT. Protein: CASSSWDRAGNTIYF.

This clone occurred once. This sequence joins TRBV29-1 and TRBJ1-3, with TRBD1 identical over 10 bases. The germline CDR1 and CDR2 sequences are SQVTM and ANQGSEA. After removal of 6 bases from V and 3 bases from J, the junction contained 2 bases not matched to a gene. The CDR3 is 13 amino acids. CDR3 nucleotides: TGCAGCGTGGACAGGGGGAATGGAAACACCATATATTTT. Translated: CSVDRGNGNTIYF.

This sequence joins TRBV3-1 (or the pseudogene TRBV3-2) and TRBJ1-6; D is uncertain. CDR3 length equals 15 residues. Deletions cut 0 bases from V and 3 bases from J, with 6 bases between. CDR1 and CDR2 (germline): LGHDT, YNNKEL (reference sequence). CDR3 protein: CASSQESHYNSPLHF. The CDR3, as DNA: TGTGCCAGCAGCCAAGAATCACACTATAATTCACCCCTCCACTTT.

The chain employs TRBV7-9 and TRBJ1-2; the D gene is possibly TRBD1 (6 bases). V shed 5 bases and J shed 0 bases, with 10 bases lying between them. The germline CDR1 and CDR2 sequences are SEHNR and FQNEAQ (reference sequence). The CDR3 sequence is 14 residues long. CDR3 nucleotides: TGTGCCAGCAGCCGGGACACATCTAACTATGGCTACACCTTC. The encoded protein is CASSRDTSNYGYTF. The full variable domain, rest sourced from reference TRBV7-9 and TRBJ1-2, is DTGVSQNPRHKITKRGQNVTFRCDPISEHNRLYWYRQTLGQGPEFLTYFQNEAQLEKSRLLSDRFSAERPKGSFSTLEIQRTEQGDSAMYLCASSRDTSNYGYTFGSGTRLTVV.

The rearrangement joins TRBV7-2 to TRBJ1-4, with a weak D call TRBD1 (5 bases). Germline V lookup: CDR1 SGHTA, CDR2 FQGNSA. The CDR3 sequence is 13 residues long. Trimming cost V 5 bases and J 10 bases, with 14 bases left between them. The CDR3 bases are TGTGCCAGCAGCCCAGGGTACCCAGGAAAACTGTTTTTT. Residues: CASSPGYPGKLFF.

This chain uses TRBV6-5 with TRBJ2-5, with D unclear. Trimming pared 7 bases from V and 3 bases from J, leaving 12 bases between. CDR1 and CDR2 from the germline V gene are MNHEY and SVGAGI. This CDR3 has 13 amino acids. In DNA form, the CDR3 reads TGTGCCAGCAAGACTCTCTTGGAAGAGACCCAGTACTTC. This encodes CASKTLLEETQYF.

CDR3 region: CASSPRTGGPSNYGYTF. CDR3 DNA sequence: TGTGCCAGCTCACCACGGACAGGGGGCCCCTCTAACTATGGCTACACCTTC. This chain links TRBV18 with TRBJ1-2; 11 positions match TRBD1. Germline CDR1 KGHSH, CDR2 LQKENI. Germline trimming cut 1 base from V and 0 bases from J; bases unmatched to any gene: 4. The CDR3 length is 17 residues.

This chain uses TRBV6-5 with TRBJ1-6; 9 bases agree with TRBD1. The V gene end was trimmed by 6 bases and the J gene end by 7 bases; junction bases not matched to a gene: 7. This CDR3 region has 15 residues. CDR1 and CDR2 (germline): MNHEY, SVGAGI. The chain's CDR3 is CASRDRGYFNSPLHF. As DNA, the CDR3 is TGTGCCAGCAGGGACAGGGGTTACTTCAATTCACCCCTCCACTTT.

This rearrangement joins TRBV4-1 to TRBJ2-2; 10 nucleotides align to TRBD1. Germline V gene lookup returns CDR1 MGHRA and CDR2 YSYEKL. CDR3 size: 16 residues. V shed 1 base and J 8 bases; nucleotides not matched to a gene: 7. CDR3 coding DNA: TGCGCCAGCAGCCAAGCGAGGGACAGGGGAAGGGGGGAGCTGTTTTTT. Residues: CASSQARDRGRGELFF.

The J gene is TRBJ2-7, the V gene TRBV2, with TRBD2 as a possible D gene (6 bases). This CDR3 has 13 amino acids. The germline CDR1 and CDR2 sequences are SNHLY and FYNNEI. In DNA, the CDR3 is TGTGCGGGGGGACGCGGGGCATACTACGAGCAGTACTTC. Its translation is CAGGRGAYYEQYF. Using reference TRBV2 and TRBJ2-7 for the parts outside the CDR3, the full variable domain is EPEVTQTPSHQVTQMGQEVILRCVPISNHLYFYWYRQILGQKVEFLVSFYNNEISEKSEIFDDQFSVERPDGSNFTLKIRSTKLEDSAMYFCAGGRGAYYEQYFGPGTRLTVT.

The chain couples TRBV3-1 (or the pseudogene TRBV3-2) to TRBJ1-2, with D unresolved. V was clipped by 0 bases and J by 3 bases, with 14 bases between them. The CDR3 loop spans 16 amino acids. The germline V gene has CDR1 LGHDT and CDR2 YNNKEL (reference sequence). CDR3 in DNA: TGTGCCAGCAGCCAAGATCCTCGGGTTCGTTACTATGGCTACACCTTC. This gives the protein CASSQDPRVRYYGYTF.

The chain employs TRBV7-3 and TRBJ2-1; a weak D match, TRBD1 (6 bases). CDR3 size: 13 residues. Germline CDR1 and CDR2: SGHTA and FQGTGA. The V gene lost 6 bases and the J gene lost 9 bases, with 15 bases spanning the gap. CDR3 sequence reads: CASSSQGLGEQFF. Here the CDR3 DNA reads TGTGCCAGCAGTTCTCAGGGGCTCGGTGAGCAGTTCTTC.

J is TRBJ1-1 and V is TRBV6-5; D is uncertain. Germline V gives CDR1 MNHEY, CDR2 SVGAGI. V was cut by 5 bases and J by 1 base, with 14 bases left in between. CDR3 length: 15 amino acids. CDR3 protein: CASSPSPAGNTEAFF. CDR3 nucleotides: TGTGCCAGCAGTCCCTCCCCGGCAGGGAACACTGAAGCTTTCTTT.